This T cell receptor beta chain was sequenced during a study of shared clonotypes between healthy human individuals. The donors were adults (healthy and HIV-negative) with no recent acute infections or vaccinations. The V gene lost 7 bases and the J gene lost 0 bases, with 7 bases spanning the gap. Germline V gene data show CDR1 as MDHEN and CDR2 as SYDVKM. The CDR3 loop spans 13 amino acids. The assay was carried out at the deep level. In the source study's methods: ImmunoSEQ output lacked quality scores and full-length reads, limiting matched filtering. Sequencing was performed with immunoSEQ multiplex PCR; in TCRdb, only in-frame clones are kept and a portion is missing. The DNA was the basis for D and trimming; V, J and clone size are from that table. This table holds hundreds of thousands of clones, 90% to 97% found once.

This chain connects TRBV28 to TRBJ1-5, with no clear D. Material: naive CD4+ T cells sorted from blood. The subset was: CD45RA+ positively selected. This clonotype was sampled from a woman under 40 in good health. The CDR3 region has the DNA TGTGCCAGCAAGACGGATAGCAATCAGCCCCAGCATTTT. This codes for CASKTDSNQPQHF.